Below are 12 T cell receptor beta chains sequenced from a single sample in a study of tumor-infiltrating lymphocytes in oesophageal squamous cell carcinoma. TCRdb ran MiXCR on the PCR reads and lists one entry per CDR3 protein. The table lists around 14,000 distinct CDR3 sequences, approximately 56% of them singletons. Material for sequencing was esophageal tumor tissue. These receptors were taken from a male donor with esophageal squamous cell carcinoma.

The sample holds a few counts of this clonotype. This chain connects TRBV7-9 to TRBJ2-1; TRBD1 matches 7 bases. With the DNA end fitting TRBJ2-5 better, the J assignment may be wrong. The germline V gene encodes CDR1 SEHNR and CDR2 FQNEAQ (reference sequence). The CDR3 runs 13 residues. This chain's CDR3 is CASRPSGGETQYF. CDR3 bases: TGTGCCAGTAGACCCTCAGGGGGAGAGACCCAGTACTTC.

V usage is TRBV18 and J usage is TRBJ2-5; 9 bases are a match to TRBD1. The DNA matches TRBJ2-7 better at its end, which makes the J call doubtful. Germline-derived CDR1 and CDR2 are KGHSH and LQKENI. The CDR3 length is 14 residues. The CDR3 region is CASSPRQGVYEQYF. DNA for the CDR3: TGTGCCAGCTCACCACGACAGGGGGTCTACGAGCAGTACTTC.

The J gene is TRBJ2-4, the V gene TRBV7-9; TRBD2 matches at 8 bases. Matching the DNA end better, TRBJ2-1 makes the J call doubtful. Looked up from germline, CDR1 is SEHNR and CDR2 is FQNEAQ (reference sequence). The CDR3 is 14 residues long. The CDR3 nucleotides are TGTGCCAGCAGCCCCAGGACTAGCTTGAATGAGCAGTTCTTC. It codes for CASSPRTSLNEQFF.

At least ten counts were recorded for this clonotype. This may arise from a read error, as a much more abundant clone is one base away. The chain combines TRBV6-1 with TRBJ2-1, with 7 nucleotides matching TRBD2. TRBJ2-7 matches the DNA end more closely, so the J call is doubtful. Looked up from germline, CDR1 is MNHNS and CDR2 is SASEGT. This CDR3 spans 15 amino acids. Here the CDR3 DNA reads TGTGCCAGCAGTGGCTTAGCGGGCTCCTACAATGAGCAGTACTTC. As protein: CASSGLAGSYNEQYF.

In nucleotides, the CDR3 is TGTGCCAGCAGCTCCCCATATATCGGACTAGCCCTGGATGAGCAGTTCTTC. The encoded protein is CASSSPYIGLALDEQFF. V gene TRBV7-8 combines with J gene TRBJ2-1; TRBD2 agrees at 8 bases. Looked up from germline, CDR1 is SGHVS and CDR2 is FQNEAQ. The CDR3 runs 17 residues. J gave up 8 bases and V 4 bases, and 16 bases lay outside the gene matches.

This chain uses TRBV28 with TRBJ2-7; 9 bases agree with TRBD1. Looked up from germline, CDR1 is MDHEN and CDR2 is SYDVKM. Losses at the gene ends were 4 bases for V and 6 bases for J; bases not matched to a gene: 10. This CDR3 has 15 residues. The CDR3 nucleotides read TGTGCCAGCAGTTCCCCCCGGGACAGGGAACCCGAGCAGTACTTC. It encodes CASSSPRDREPEQYF.

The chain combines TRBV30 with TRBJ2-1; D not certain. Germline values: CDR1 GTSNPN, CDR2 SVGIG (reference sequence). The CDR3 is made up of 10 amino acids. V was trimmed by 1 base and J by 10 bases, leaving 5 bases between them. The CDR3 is CAWSAREQFF. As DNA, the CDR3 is TGTGCCTGGAGTGCCCGGGAGCAGTTCTTC.

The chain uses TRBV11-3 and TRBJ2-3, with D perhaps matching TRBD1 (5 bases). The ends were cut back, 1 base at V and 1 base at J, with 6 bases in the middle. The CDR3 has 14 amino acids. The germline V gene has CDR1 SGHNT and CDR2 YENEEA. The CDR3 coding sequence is TGTGCCAGCAGCTTAGCCAGGGGCACAGATACGCAGTATTTT. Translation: CASSLARGTDTQYF.

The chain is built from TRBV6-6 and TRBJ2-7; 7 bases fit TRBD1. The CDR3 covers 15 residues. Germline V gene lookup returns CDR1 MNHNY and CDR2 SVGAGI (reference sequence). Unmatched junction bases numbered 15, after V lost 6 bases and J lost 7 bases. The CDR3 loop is CASRLQGFTYNEQYF. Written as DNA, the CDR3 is TGTGCCAGCAGGCTACAGGGGTTCACATACAATGAGCAGTACTTC.

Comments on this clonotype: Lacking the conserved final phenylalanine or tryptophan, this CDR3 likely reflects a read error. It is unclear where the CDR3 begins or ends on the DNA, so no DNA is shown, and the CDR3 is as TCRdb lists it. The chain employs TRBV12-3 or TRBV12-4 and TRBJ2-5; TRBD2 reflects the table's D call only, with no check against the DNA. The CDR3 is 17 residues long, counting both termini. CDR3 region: CASKYGSAYNSPLHFGN.

For the CDR3, the DNA is TGTGCCAGCAGCTTAGGTTCGTTGGGGGCTAGCAATCAGCCCCAGCATTTT. Translating gives CASSLGSLGASNQPQHF. V is TRBV7-2 and J is TRBJ1-5; D possibly corresponds to TRBD1 (6 bases). V shed 1 base and J shed 0 bases, with 13 bases lying between them. This CDR3 contains 17 residues. Germline V CDR1 and CDR2: SGHTA, FQGNSA.

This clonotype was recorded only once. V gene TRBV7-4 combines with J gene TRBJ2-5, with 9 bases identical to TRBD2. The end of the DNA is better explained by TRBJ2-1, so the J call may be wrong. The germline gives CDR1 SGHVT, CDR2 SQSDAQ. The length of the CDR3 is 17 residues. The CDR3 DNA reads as TGTGCCAGCAGCCCAGCACCTAGCGGGATCTGCTGGAATGAGCAGTTCTTC. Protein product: CASSPAPSGICWNEQFF.